These 21 T cell receptor beta chains originate from one sample sequenced in a study of T cells after yellow fever vaccination. A single record per CDR3 protein comes from TCRdb applying MiXCR to the 5' RACE reads. The sample carries under 600,000 distinct CDR3 sequences, around an eighth recorded once. Sequences were derived from PBMCs, sampled on the day of the yellow fever booster vaccination. Receptor source: a man aged 30-40 years who received the YFV17D yellow fever vaccine.

Only a few counts were recorded for this clonotype. The V call is TRBV4-3, the J call TRBJ1-2; tentatively, D is TRBD1 (6 bases). V lost 0 bases and J 5 bases, leaving 22 bases between the germline ends. CDR3 length: 18 amino acids. The germline gives CDR1 LGHNA, CDR2 YSLEER. The CDR3 DNA is TGCGCCAGCAGCCAAGATATTCCCTTGAAATCAGGGGCTTATGGCTACACCTTC. Its protein product is CASSQDIPLKSGAYGYTF.

This clonotype has a count of ten or more. The chain has TRBV5-4 and TRBJ2-1, with D perhaps assigned TRBD1 or TRBD2 (7 bases each). The CDR3 is 16 amino acids. Germline CDR1 is SGHNT and CDR2 is YYREEE (reference sequence). Trimming pared 6 bases from V and 6 bases from J, leaving 22 bases between. The CDR3 DNA follows: TGTGCCAGCACCCCAGGGGGGGGGAGAGGGGTCAATGAGCAGTTCTTC. It codes for CASTPGGGRGVNEQFF.

The rearrangement uses TRBV18 and TRBJ2-3; the D is unclear. V lost 3 bases, J lost 0 bases, and 7 bases lay in between. This CDR3 is 14 amino acids long. The V gene's germline CDR1 is KGHSH and CDR2 LQKENI. CDR3 nucleotides: TGTGCCAGCTCACCCTGGGGTAGCACAGATACGCAGTATTTT. This sequence encodes CASSPWGSTDTQYF.

The table lists this clonotype with a few counts. The chain uses TRBV4-2 and TRBJ2-3; D is unresolved. The germline V gene has CDR1 LGHNA and CDR2 YNFKEQ. This CDR3 spans 14 amino acids. Trimming took 2 bases from V and 7 from J, leaving 13 bases between them. CDR3 sequence reads: CASSQPKAYNTQYF. CDR3 sequence (DNA): TGTGCCAGCAGCCAACCGAAGGCCTATAATACGCAGTATTTT.

This clonotype came up many times. Relative to the germline gene, one junction end is altered; a read error may explain this. The chain combines TRBV5-1 with TRBJ1-2; D is unclear. The germline CDR1 and CDR2 sequences are SGHRS and YFSETQ. This CDR3 comprises 11 residues. This CDR3 is CASSLDYGYTF. The CDR3 nucleotides read TGTGCCAGCAGCCTCGACTATGGCTACACCTTC.

V gene TRBV29-1 combines with J gene TRBJ1-1; D is undetermined. V lost 3 bases, J lost 5 bases, and 13 bases lay in between. Germline-derived CDR1 and CDR2 are SQVTM and ANQGSEA. The CDR3 has 13 residues. CDR3 sequence: CSVDFGEVTEAFF. DNA of the CDR3: TGCAGCGTTGATTTCGGGGAGGTAACTGAAGCTTTCTTT.

This clonotype has a handful of counts. This chain uses TRBV5-4 with TRBJ1-2, with a possible D match to TRBD1 (6 bases). This CDR3 comprises 15 residues. Trimming stripped 4 bases from V and 4 bases from J, with 17 bases between. CDR1 is SGHNT and CDR2 is YYREEE in the germline V gene (reference sequence). The CDR3 DNA sequence: TGTGCCAGCAGCAGCTCTAGGGGGGCTACCTATGGCTACACCTTC. It specifies CASSSSRGATYGYTF. Complete variable domain (other parts from reference TRBV5-4 and TRBJ1-2): ETGVTQSPTHLIKTRGQQVTLRCSSQSGHNTVSWYQQALGQGPQFIFQYYREEENGRGNFPPRFSGLQFPNYSSELNVNALELDDSALYLCASSSSRGATYGYTFGSGTRLTVV.

The chain carries TRBV29-1 and TRBJ2-7; D may correspond to TRBD1 or TRBD2 (5 bases each). CDR1 and CDR2 from the germline V gene are SQVTM and ANQGSEA. The CDR3 has 14 residues. The ends were cut back, 7 bases at V and 0 bases at J, with 16 bases in the middle. The CDR3, as DNA: TGCAGCGCGGAGACGGGGCGGACCTCCTACGAGCAGTACTTC. Amino acids: CSAETGRTSYEQYF.

Regarding this clonotype: Relative to the germline gene, one junction end is altered; a read error may explain this. The chain has TRBV7-3 and TRBJ2-1; TRBD2 aligns across 7 bases. Germline-derived CDR1 and CDR2 are SGHTA and FQGTGA. The CDR3 consists of 15 residues. CDR3 protein: CASSLTSGLTNKQFF. CDR3 sequence (DNA): TGTGCCAGCAGCTTAACTAGCGGGCTTACCAATAAGCAGTTCTTC. Full variable domain (remainder filled in from reference TRBV7-3 and TRBJ2-1): GAGVSQTPSNKVTEKGKYVELRCDPISGHTALYWYRQSLGQGPEFLIYFQGTGAADDSGLPNDRFFAVRPEGSVSTLKIQRTERGDSAVYLCASSLTSGLTNKQFFGPGTRLTVL.

The V call is TRBV6-2 or TRBV6-3, the J call TRBJ1-6; 10 positions match TRBD1. This CDR3 region has 14 residues. The germline V gene encodes CDR1 MNHEY and CDR2 SVGEGT. After removal of 6 bases from V and 9 bases from J, the junction contained 5 bases not matched to a gene. The CDR3 region is CASSIRDRGSPLHF. In DNA, the CDR3 is TGTGCCAGCAGCATCCGGGACAGGGGTTCACCCCTCCACTTT.

This clonotype occurred a few times. The chain couples TRBV5-1 to TRBJ2-1; D could derive from TRBD1 or TRBD2 (6 bases each). This CDR3 has 15 amino acids. V was cut by 4 bases and J by 7 bases, with 18 bases left in between. Germline V CDR1 and CDR2: SGHRS, YFSETQ. The CDR3 nucleotides are TGCGCCAGCAGCCCAATTAAATGGGGGGCAAATGAGCAGTTCTTC. Its protein product is CASSPIKWGANEQFF. Full variable domain (missing parts from reference TRBV5-1 and TRBJ2-1): KAGVTQTPRYLIKTRGQQVTLSCSPISGHRSVSWYQQTPGQGLQFLFEYFSETQRNKGNFPGRFSGRQFSNSRSEMNVSTLELGDSALYLCASSPIKWGANEQFFGPGTRLTVL.

This clonotype was detected a few times. V gene TRBV4-3 combines with J gene TRBJ2-7, with D perhaps being TRBD1 or TRBD2 (5 bases each). Trimming shortened V by 0 bases and J by 2 bases, and 8 bases separated the two germline ends. This CDR3 has 14 amino acids. Germline V CDR1 and CDR2: LGHNA, YSLEER. CDR3 loop: CASSQDLGAYEQYF. In nucleotides, the CDR3 is TGCGCCAGCAGCCAAGATCTGGGGGCCTACGAGCAGTACTTC.

The chain is built from TRBV29-1 and TRBJ2-1, with 8 nucleotides matching TRBD2. The length of the CDR3 is 14 residues. With 5 bases clipped from V and 6 bases from J, the junction kept 9 bases outside the gene matches. Germline V CDR1 and CDR2: SQVTM, ANQGSEA. CDR3 loop: CSVTGGRFLNEQFF. CDR3 sequence (DNA): TGCAGCGTTACCGGCGGGAGGTTCCTCAATGAGCAGTTCTTC.

The chain recombines TRBV20-1 with TRBJ1-6; 7 positions match TRBD1. Germline V gives CDR1 DFQATT, CDR2 SNEGSKA (reference sequence). The CDR3 runs to 15 residues. The J segment lost 7 bases and the V segment lost 5 bases, leaving 11 bases of the junction unmatched. CDR3 nucleotide sequence: TGCAGTGCTGCCCAAGGGGGCGCGATGAATTCACCCCTCCACTTT. Protein: CSAAQGGAMNSPLHF.

There are many counts of this clonotype. The V gene is TRBV20-1, the J gene TRBJ2-7; 11 nucleotides align to TRBD2. The CDR3 loop spans 12 amino acids. Trimming cost V 3 bases and J 12 bases; bases outside gene matches: 7. The germline V gene has CDR1 DFQATT and CDR2 SNEGSKA (reference sequence). The CDR3 coding sequence is TGCAGTGCTAGCGCTAGCGGGAGGATCCTGTACTTC. Translated: CSASASGRILYF.

This clonotype has more than one count but fewer than ten. The DNA of the CDR3 is TGTGCCAGCAGCACCCAGGGATTCGGGGAGCTGTTTTTT. It encodes CASSTQGFGELFF. This rearrangement joins TRBV7-2 to TRBJ2-2; weak D call: TRBD1 (5 bases). In germline, CDR1 is SGHTA, CDR2 FQGNSA. The CDR3 runs 13 residues. Trimming stripped 5 bases from V and 7 bases from J, with 11 bases between.

In this sample, this clonotype turned up a few times. The chain uses TRBV6-2 or TRBV6-3 and TRBJ2-5; D gene unclear. Germline V gives CDR1 MNHEY, CDR2 SVGEGT. Trimming stripped 5 bases from V and 5 bases from J, with 9 bases between. The CDR3 has 12 amino acids. The CDR3, as DNA: TGTGCCAGCAGTCCTGTCTTGGAGACCCAGTACTTC. This encodes CASSPVLETQYF.

The V and J genes are TRBV19 and TRBJ2-6; D is perhaps TRBD1 (7 bases). The V end lost 3 bases, the J end lost 1 base, and 16 bases lay between the germline ends. The length of the CDR3 is 18 residues. Germline CDR1 LNHDA, CDR2 SQIVND (reference sequence). This CDR3 reads CASSMTGTYPSGANVLTF. As DNA, the CDR3 is TGTGCCAGTAGTATGACAGGGACTTACCCTTCTGGGGCCAACGTCCTGACTTTC. Variable domain in full (rest from reference TRBV19 and TRBJ2-6): DGGITQSPKYLFRKEGQNVTLSCEQNLNHDAMYWYRQDPGQGLRLIYYSQIVNDFQKGDIAEGYSVSREKKESFPLTVTSAQKNPTAFYLCASSMTGTYPSGANVLTFGAGSRLTVL.

This chain connects TRBV30 to TRBJ2-7; 11 nucleotides match TRBD2. CDR3 size: 13 residues. V was clipped by 8 bases and J by 4 bases; unmatched bases: 7. Germline CDR1 and CDR2: GTSNPN and SVGIG (reference sequence). The CDR3 coding sequence is TGTGCCGGTAGGACTAGCGGGTTGTACGAGCAGTACTTC. Translating gives CAGRTSGLYEQYF.

This chain connects TRBV7-2 to TRBJ1-6; D is uncertain. Trimming took off 4 bases at V and 3 bases at J, with 16 bases between the two ends. The CDR3 covers 17 residues. CDR1 is SGHTA and CDR2 is FQGNSA in the germline V gene. This CDR3 is CASSSPRRAYYNSPLHF. The CDR3 DNA reads TGTGCCAGCAGCTCCCCCAGGAGGGCCTACTATAATTCACCCCTCCACTTT.

The V and J genes are TRBV5-1 and TRBJ2-1; D is unclear. Trimming took 0 bases from V and 2 from J, leaving 9 bases between them. CDR1 SGHRS and CDR2 YFSETQ come from the germline V gene. The CDR3 has 15 residues. This CDR3 reads CASSLENPPYNEQFF. CDR3 in DNA: TGCGCCAGCAGCTTGGAAAATCCGCCCTACAATGAGCAGTTCTTC.